This TCR beta chain appears in the sequencing data of a study of T-cell memory formation after mild COVID-19. Losses at the gene ends were 3 bases for V and 5 bases for J; bases not matched to a gene: 4. This CDR3 contains 14 residues. The germline CDR1 and CDR2 sequences are MNHNS and SASEGT. This clonotype appeared a few times. Amplification by 5'RACE using constant-segment primers produced TCR alpha and TCR beta cDNA libraries that carried sample barcodes and UMIs. MiXCR, run by TCRdb on the 5' RACE reads, gives a single entry per CDR3 protein. In the table there are some 320,000 distinct CDR3 sequences, approximately 15% of which are singletons.

The rearrangement uses TRBV6-1 and TRBJ2-7; 10 bases agree with TRBD1. The source of this sequence is a young man who had mild COVID-19 (a few samples of this study predate the infection). Cell type and time point are not known. Sequencing input: PBMCs or a T cell subset sorted from them (not recorded which). CDR3 in DNA: TGTGCCAGCAGTGAGGGGACAGGGGTAAACGAGCAGTACGTC. This gives the protein CASSEGTGVNEQYV.